This is a list of T cell receptor beta chains from one sample in a study of vaccination and CD4 T cells after COVID-19. TCRdb re-analysed the PCR reads in MiXCR, keeping a single row per CDR3 protein. In the table there are about 16,000 distinct CDR3 sequences, around half of which are singletons. Which antigens these TCRs recognize remains unknown. The source material was CD4+ T cells from blood, cultured in vitro, sampled before SARS-CoV-2 vaccination. These receptors were collected from a human donor who had recovered from COVID-19. CDR3s include the opening cysteine and the closing phenylalanine or tryptophan. The D gene is left open where the match is weak. Clone size appears in some rows only: once, few, many, or a class for an expanded clone.

TRBJ2-7	TRBV7-6	-	-	TGTGCCAGCAGCTCGGCTAGCTACGAGCAGTACTTC	CASSSASYEQYF
TRBJ2-7	TRBV28	-	-	TGTGCCAGCAGCCCCCGGCCCTCCTACGAGCAGTACTTC	CASSPRPSYEQYF
TRBJ1-2	TRBV19	-	-	TGTGCCAGTAGTCCCACAGGGTCAAGTCCCTATGGCTACACCTTC	CASSPTGSSPYGYTF
TRBJ2-3	TRBV7-3	-	-	TGTGCCAGCAGCTTGCGGGGGCCAGCAGATACGCAGTATTTT	CASSLRGPADTQYF
TRBJ2-3	TRBV10-3	few	-	TGTGCCATCAGTGACCGGGACACAGATACGCAGTATTTT	CAISDRDTDTQYF
TRBJ1-5	TRBV4-3	few	-	TGCGCCAGCAGCCAAGAATATGGGGGGGCTATGGGTCAGCCCCAGCATTTT	CASSQEYGGAMGQPQHF
TRBJ2-7	TRBV6-5	-	TRBD2	TGTGCCAGCAGTTACTCGCCGGGACTAGCGGGAGGCACGTACGAGCAGTACTTC	CASSYSPGLAGGTYEQYF
TRBJ2-7	TRBV20-1	-	TRBD2	TGCAGTGCTTGGACTAGCGGGAACTACGAGCAGTACTTC	CSAWTSGNYEQYF
TRBJ2-1	TRBV7-2	few	TRBD2	TGTGCCAGCAGCTTCGCGGGAGTCCACAATGAGCAGTTCTTC	CASSFAGVHNEQFF
TRBJ1-2	TRBV6-1	-	TRBD1	TGTGCCAGCAGTGAAACGAGGACAGGGGGGTATGGCTACACCTTC	CASSETRTGGYGYTF
TRBJ2-3	TRBV15	-	-	TGTGCCACCAGCAGAGATAAAAGTCGGAGAGATACGCAGTATTTT	CATSRDKSRRDTQYF